This TCR beta chain was found in a study of identical twins. Regarding the study as a whole: Fewer insertions marked abundant cord blood beta clonotypes; young adult naive trended weakly, memory not at all.

TCRdb re-analysed the 5' RACE reads in MiXCR, keeping a single row per CDR3 protein. The sample lists 1.5 million to 2 million distinct CDR3 sequences, less than 35% occurring once. Trimming took 9 bases from V and 1 from J, leaving 13 bases between them. The length of the CDR3 is 14 residues. The germline gives CDR1 LNHDA, CDR2 SQIVND (reference sequence). Concerning this clonotype itself: Antigen: not known.

The V call is TRBV19, the J call TRBJ2-4, with TRBD1 as a possible D gene (7 bases). The TCR originated in a newborn girl in good health. Sequencing was performed on cord blood. The CDR3 region is CAREQGTAKNIQYF. For the CDR3, the DNA is TGTGCCAGGGAACAGGGGACTGCCAAAAACATTCAGTACTTC.